This T cell receptor beta chain is drawn from a study of post-analysis software for immune sequencing data. Study summary: Included courses were relapsing-remitting and secondary progressive multiple sclerosis; progressive-relapsing multiple sclerosis was also included.

In germline, CDR1 is SGHRS, CDR2 YFSETQ. The CDR3 totals 18 residues. Trimming took 4 bases from V and 0 from J; bases not matched to a gene: 7. Study-wide results and limits: Samples prepared in the same batch strongly co-clustered by F measure. People with multiple sclerosis had a significantly lower normalized Chao1 diversity than controls did. In patients, TRBV5-6, TRBV5-1 and TRBV20-1 belonged to roughly five TRBV segments found more frequently than in controls.

Concerning this clonotype: The antigen remains unidentified.

Tagging with unique molecular identifiers was a feature of the TCR beta cDNA libraries. Roughly 500,000 cDNA molecules were obtained per 1 to 10 million input T cells. TCRdb reprocessed the PCR reads via MiXCR and lists one record per CDR3 protein. The sample lists more than 500,000 distinct CDR3 sequences; 30% to 40% were seen once. Specimen: blood. The clonotype comes from a girl aged 2-17 years with multiple sclerosis. The chain is built from TRBV5-1 and TRBJ2-1, with 13 bases fitting TRBD2. For the CDR3, the DNA is TGCGCCAGCAGCAAGGGACTAGCGGGGTTTGGCTCCTACAATGAGCAGTTCTTC. Its protein product is CASSKGLAGFGSYNEQFF.